This T cell receptor (beta chain) came from a study of blood T cell repertoires in COVID-19. Clinical history as reported by participants underpinned cohort assignment. TCRdb keeps only in-frame clones here, not all; method: immunoSEQ multiplex PCR. Among about 220,000 clones listed, about 86% were seen once. V lost 5 bases and J lost 0; bases outside the gene matches: 2. The CDR3 covers 15 residues. Germline CDR1 LNHDA, CDR2 SQIVND (reference sequence). The sequencing input was PBMCs or T cells enriched from blood (not recorded which). The sequence was obtained from a woman aged 45-65 years with acute COVID-19. V is TRBV19 and J is TRBJ2-3; 10 nucleotides match TRBD2. The CDR3 DNA sequence: TGTGCCAGTAGTCCAGCGGGAGGGAGCACAGATACGCAGTATTTT. The encoded protein is CASSPAGGSTDTQYF. Full variable domain (missing parts from reference TRBV19 and TRBJ2-3): DGGITQSPKYLFRKEGQNVTLSCEQNLNHDAMYWYRQDPGQGLRLIYYSQIVNDFQKGDIAEGYSVSREKKESFPLTVTSAQKNPTAFYLCASSPAGGSTDTQYFGPGTRLTVL.